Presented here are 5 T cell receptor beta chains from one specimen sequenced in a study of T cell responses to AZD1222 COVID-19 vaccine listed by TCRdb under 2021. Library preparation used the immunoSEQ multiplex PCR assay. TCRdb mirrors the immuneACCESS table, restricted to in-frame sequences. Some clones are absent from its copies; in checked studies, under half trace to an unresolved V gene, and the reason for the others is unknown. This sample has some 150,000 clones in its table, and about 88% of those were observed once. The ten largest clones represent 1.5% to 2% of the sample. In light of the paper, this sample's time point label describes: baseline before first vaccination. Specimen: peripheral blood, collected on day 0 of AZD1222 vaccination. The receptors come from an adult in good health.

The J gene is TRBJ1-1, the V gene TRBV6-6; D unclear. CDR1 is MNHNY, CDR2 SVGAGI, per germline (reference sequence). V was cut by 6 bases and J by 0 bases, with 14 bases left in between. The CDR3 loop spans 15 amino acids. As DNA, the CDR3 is TGTGCCAGCAGACCAAACCCCAACATGAACACTGAAGCTTTCTTT. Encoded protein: CASRPNPNMNTEAFF.

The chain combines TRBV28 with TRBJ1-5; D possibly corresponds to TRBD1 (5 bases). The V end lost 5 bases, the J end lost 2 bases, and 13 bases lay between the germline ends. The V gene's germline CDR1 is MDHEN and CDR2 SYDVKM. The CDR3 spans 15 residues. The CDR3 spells CASSRSGSGNQPQHF. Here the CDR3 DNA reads TGTGCCAGCAGTAGATCAGGGAGTGGCAATCAGCCCCAGCATTTT.

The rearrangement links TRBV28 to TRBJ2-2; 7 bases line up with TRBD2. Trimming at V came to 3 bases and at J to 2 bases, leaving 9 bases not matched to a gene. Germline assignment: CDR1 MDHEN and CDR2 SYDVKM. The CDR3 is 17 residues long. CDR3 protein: CASSFPPAGPNTGELFF. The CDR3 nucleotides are TGTGCCAGCAGTTTCCCACCAGCGGGACCAAACACCGGGGAGCTGTTTTTT.

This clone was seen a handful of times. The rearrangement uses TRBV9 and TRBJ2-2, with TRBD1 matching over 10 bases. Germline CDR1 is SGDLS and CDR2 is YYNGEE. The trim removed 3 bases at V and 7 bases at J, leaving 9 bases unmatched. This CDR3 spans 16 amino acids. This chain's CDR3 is CASSGTGTGVLGELFF. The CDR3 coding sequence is TGTGCCAGCAGCGGAACCGGGACAGGGGTTCTCGGGGAGCTGTTTTTT.

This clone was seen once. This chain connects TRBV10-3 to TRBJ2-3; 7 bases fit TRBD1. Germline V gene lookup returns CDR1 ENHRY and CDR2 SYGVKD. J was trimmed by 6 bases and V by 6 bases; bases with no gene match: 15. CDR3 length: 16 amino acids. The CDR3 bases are TGTGCCATCAGCGACCCAGGGACAGTAAGTGGCGATACGCAGTATTTT. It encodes CAISDPGTVSGDTQYF.